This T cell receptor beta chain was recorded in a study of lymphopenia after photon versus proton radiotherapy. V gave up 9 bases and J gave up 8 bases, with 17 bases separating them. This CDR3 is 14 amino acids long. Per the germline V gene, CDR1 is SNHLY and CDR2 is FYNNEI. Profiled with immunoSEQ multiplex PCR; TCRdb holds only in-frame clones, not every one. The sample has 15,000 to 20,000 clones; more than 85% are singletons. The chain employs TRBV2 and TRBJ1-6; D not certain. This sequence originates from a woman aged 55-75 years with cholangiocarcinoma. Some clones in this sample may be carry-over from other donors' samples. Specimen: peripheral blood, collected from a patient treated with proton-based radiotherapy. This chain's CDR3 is CASSGPLRDSPLHF. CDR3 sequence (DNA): TGTGCCAGTTCCGGGCCTCTACGGGATTCACCCCTCCACTTT.